One and the same sample provided the 26 T cell receptor beta chains below, sequenced in a study of type 1 and type 2 diabetes patients. Genomic DNA was the PCR template. Amplification of the beta chain CDR3 used 30 forward and 13 reverse multiplex primers. TCRdb ran MiXCR on the multiplex PCR reads and lists one entry per CDR3 protein. The data hold 250,000 to 300,000 distinct CDR3 sequences, with 45% to 60% observed a single time. Sequencing was done on a sample of peripheral blood mononuclear cells (PBMCs). The receptors stem from a man between 18 and 29 years old with type 2 diabetes.

In its sample, this clonotype was seen many times. V gene TRBV15 combines with J gene TRBJ2-7; perhaps TRBD2 as D (7 bases). CDR1 and CDR2 from the germline V gene are LNHNV and YYDKDF (reference sequence). CDR3 size: 15 residues. V was cut by 5 bases and J by 5 bases, with 19 bases left in between. The CDR3, as DNA: TGTGCCACCAGCCTTGTCCTACGGGGGGACAACGAGCAGTACTTC. Translated: CATSLVLRGDNEQYF. Supplemented by reference TRBV15 and TRBJ2-7, the full variable domain reads DAMVIQNPRYQVTQFGKPVTLSCSQTLNHNVMYWYQQKSSQAPKLLFHYYDKDFNNEADTPDNFQSRRPNTSFCFLDIRSPGLGDTAMYLCATSLVLRGDNEQYFGPGTRLTVT.

This chain uses TRBV12-3 or TRBV12-4 with TRBJ2-3, with 16 bases fitting TRBD2. J lost 2 bases, V lost 4 bases, and 6 bases had no gene match. This CDR3 region has 18 residues. CDR3 bases: TGTGCCAGCAGTTCGACGGGACTAGCGGGGGGGTCCACAGATACGCAGTATTTT. Protein: CASSSTGLAGGSTDTQYF.

Turning to this clonotype: One end of the junction varies from germline; a read error may be responsible. The chain combines TRBV6-5 with TRBJ2-1, with D maybe TRBD1 (6 bases). The CDR3 is made up of 14 amino acids. Germline V lookup: CDR1 MNHEY, CDR2 SVGAGI. CDR3 sequence (DNA): TGTACCAGCAGGAAAACGGGACACTACAATGAGCAGTTCTTC. Translating gives CTSRKTGHYNEQFF.

This clonotype came up many times. The chain is built from TRBV2 and TRBJ2-1; unclear D gene. CDR1 is SNHLY, CDR2 FYNNEI, per germline. The V end lost 7 bases, the J end lost 0 bases, and 4 bases lay between the germline ends. This CDR3 has 12 residues. The CDR3 sequence: CASTFSYNEQFF. The CDR3 DNA reads as TGTGCCAGCACATTCTCCTACAATGAGCAGTTCTTC.

The chain is built from TRBV24-1 and TRBJ1-5; D is ambiguous. The CDR3 has 14 residues. The V end lost 3 bases, the J end lost 0 bases, and 5 bases lay between the germline ends. Germline V gene lookup returns CDR1 KGHDR and CDR2 SFDVKD. CDR3 protein: CATSDQHSNQPQHF. The CDR3 DNA reads as TGTGCCACCAGTGATCAACATAGCAATCAGCCCCAGCATTTT.

V gene TRBV7-6 combines with J gene TRBJ1-3; the match to TRBD1 covers 7 bases. Looked up from germline, CDR1 is SGHVS and CDR2 is FNYEAQ. There are 18 residues in the CDR3. With V trimmed by 5 bases and J by 0 bases, 13 bases remained unmatched. In DNA, the CDR3 is TGTGCCAGCAGCGCCGGGACAGCCTCCCCCTTCTCTGGAAACACCATATATTTT. Translated, it gives CASSAGTASPFSGNTIYF.

This clonotype was detected a few times. This rearrangement joins TRBV6-1 to TRBJ2-7, with D unclear. Trimming removed 1 base at V and 6 bases at J, with 13 bases between. Germline V gene lookup returns CDR1 MNHNS and CDR2 SASEGT. This CDR3 region has 14 residues. The CDR3 nucleotides read TGTGCCAGCAGTGAAGTTGAGGACGGCAGCGAGCAGTACTTC. This encodes CASSEVEDGSEQYF.

The J gene is TRBJ1-4, the V gene TRBV2; D is unclear. V lost 5 bases and J 11 bases, leaving 15 bases between the germline ends. The CDR3 is 13 residues long. CDR1 SNHLY and CDR2 FYNNEI come from the germline V gene. CDR3 protein: CASSPVGSGKLFF. The CDR3, as DNA: TGTGCCAGCAGTCCAGTGGGGAGTGGGAAACTGTTTTTT.

This clonotype was counted a few times. This chain uses TRBV6-5 with TRBJ1-4, with D unclear. CDR3 length: 14 amino acids. Looked up from germline, CDR1 is MNHEY and CDR2 is SVGAGI. The V end was cut by 4 bases, the J end by 7 bases, with 13 bases between. CDR3 loop: CASSSWTSLEKLFF. The CDR3 nucleotides are TGTGCCAGCAGTTCTTGGACCTCCCTTGAAAAACTGTTTTTT.

The V call is TRBV20-1, the J call TRBJ2-2; no clear D gene. This CDR3 comprises 14 residues. Germline loops: CDR1 DFQATT, CDR2 SNEGSKA (reference sequence). The ends were cut back, 5 bases at V and 4 bases at J, with 14 bases in the middle. CDR3 sequence: CSAFPAASTGELFF. The DNA of the CDR3 is TGCAGTGCTTTTCCGGCAGCGAGCACCGGGGAGCTGTTTTTT.

In its sample, this clonotype was seen a few times. The genes are TRBV5-1 and TRBJ1-1; 9 nucleotides match TRBD1. V was clipped by 3 bases and J by 7 bases; unmatched bases: 4. Per the germline V gene, CDR1 is SGHRS and CDR2 is YFSETQ. The CDR3 consists of 13 residues. The CDR3 DNA sequence: TGCGCCAGCAGCTACGGGACAGGGAGTGAAGCTTTCTTT. Its protein is CASSYGTGSEAFF. Supplemented by reference TRBV5-1 and TRBJ1-1, the full variable domain reads KAGVTQTPRYLIKTRGQQVTLSCSPISGHRSVSWYQQTPGQGLQFLFEYFSETQRNKGNFPGRFSGRQFSNSRSEMNVSTLELGDSALYLCASSYGTGSEAFFGQGTRLTVV.

V and J are TRBV20-1 and TRBJ1-1; tentatively, D is TRBD1 (6 bases). This CDR3 has 14 residues. From germline, CDR1 is DFQATT and CDR2 SNEGSKA (reference sequence). The V and J ends lost 2 bases and 1 base respectively, with 11 bases between them. CDR3 in amino acids: CSARMGASNTEAFF. CDR3 DNA sequence: TGCAGTGCTAGAATGGGGGCCTCGAACACTGAAGCTTTCTTT.

The V and J genes are TRBV7-6 and TRBJ2-7; D not certain. The end of the DNA aligns better with TRBJ2-1, so the J call may be wrong. Germline CDR1 SGHVS, CDR2 FNYEAQ. The CDR3 sequence is 13 residues long. In DNA, the CDR3 is TGTGCCAGCAGCTTAGATCAGCGTAACGAGCAGTTCTTC. Amino acids: CASSLDQRNEQFF.

This clonotype was seen just once. The CDR3 reads CASKDRRRTDTQYF. The CDR3 coding sequence is TGTGCCAGCAAGGACCGGCGTCGCACAGATACGCAGTATTTT. The chain recombines TRBV27 with TRBJ2-3; D is unresolved. This CDR3 has 14 residues. Trimming took 7 bases from V and 1 from J, leaving 12 bases between them. Germline V gives CDR1 MNHEY, CDR2 SMNVEV (reference sequence).

This clonotype was found a few times. The CDR3 nucleotides read TGTGCCACCAGCAGAGAAGTGGTAAGGGGAGATCAGCCCCAGCATTTT. This gives the protein CATSREVVRGDQPQHF. The rearrangement uses TRBV15 and TRBJ1-5; the D gene is possibly TRBD1 (5 bases). The CDR3 runs 16 residues. In germline, CDR1 is LNHNV, CDR2 YYDKDF (reference sequence). Trimming cost V 0 bases and J 5 bases, with 14 bases left between them.

This clonotype was found many times. The genes are TRBV7-2 and TRBJ2-7; 10 bases agree with TRBD2. Germline assignment: CDR1 SGHTA and CDR2 FQGNSA. The CDR3 is made up of 17 amino acids. V trimming: 5 bases; J trimming: 5 bases; junction bases outside the gene matches: 15. CDR3 sequence: CASSPSFSGGNSHEQYF. The CDR3 DNA reads TGTGCCAGCAGCCCCAGTTTTAGCGGGGGGAATAGCCACGAGCAGTACTTC.

This clonotype was counted between two and nine times. CDR3 sequence reads: CASRDWGGPSYEQYF. Written as DNA, the CDR3 is TGTGCCAGCAGGGATTGGGGGGGTCCCTCCTACGAGCAGTACTTC. The gene calls are TRBV6-6 and TRBJ2-7, with 7 bases identical to TRBD2. V lost 6 bases to trimming and J lost 0 bases; unmatched junction nucleotides: 8. Germline CDR1 is MNHNY and CDR2 is SVGAGI (reference sequence). The CDR3 extends over 15 amino acids.

The chain joins TRBV7-8 to TRBJ2-3; D is possibly TRBD2 (5 bases). The CDR3 is 15 amino acids. The V end was cut by 3 bases, the J end by 4 bases, with 14 bases between. CDR1 is SGHVS, CDR2 FQNEAQ, per germline. The CDR3 protein is CASSFGVGIADTQYF. CDR3 sequence (DNA): TGTGCCAGCAGCTTCGGGGTAGGAATTGCAGATACGCAGTATTTT. Full variable domain (rest looked up from reference TRBV7-8 and TRBJ2-3): GAGVSQSPRYKVAKRGQDVALRCDPISGHVSLFWYQQALGQGPEFLTYFQNEAQLDKSGLPSDRFFAERPEGSVSTLKIQRTQQEDSAVYLCASSFGVGIADTQYFGPGTRLTVL.

This clonotype was found once. This sequence joins TRBV3-1 and TRBJ1-2; no definite D call. V lost 1 base, J lost 4 bases, and 10 bases lay in between. In germline, CDR1 is LGHDT, CDR2 YNNKEL (reference sequence). CDR3 length: 14 amino acids. In DNA form, the CDR3 reads TGTGCCAGCAGCCAAGGTCACGTATCCTATGGCTACACCTTC. It specifies CASSQGHVSYGYTF.

This chain uses TRBV6-1 with TRBJ2-1; 8 positions agree with TRBD1. The germline CDR1 and CDR2 sequences are MNHNS and SASEGT. The ends lost 10 bases at V and 8 bases at J; junction bases unmatched: 13. This CDR3 region has 14 residues. The CDR3 DNA follows: TGTGCCACGAGGGCCCGGACAGGGTATGATGAGCAGTTCTTC. Protein product: CATRARTGYDEQFF.

This clonotype turned up a few times. V gene TRBV29-1 combines with J gene TRBJ2-7, with D possibly being TRBD1 (6 bases). This CDR3 spans 13 amino acids. Per the germline V gene, CDR1 is SQVTM and CDR2 is ANQGSEA. V lost 3 bases and J 2 bases, leaving 11 bases between the germline ends. CDR3 nucleotides: TGCAGCGTTGAGGGGACAAGGCCCTACGAGCAGTACTTC. Its translation: CSVEGTRPYEQYF.

The chain couples TRBV14 to TRBJ2-1; D unclear. Germline V CDR1 and CDR2: SGHDN, FVKESK. V was pared by 1 base and J by 9 bases, with 10 bases between. The CDR3 runs to 13 residues. CDR3 nucleotides: TGTGCCAGCAGCCAAGGTAGTCTGAGTGAGCAGTTCTTC. It specifies CASSQGSLSEQFF.

The rearrangement links TRBV15 to TRBJ2-2, with D unclear. Trimming left V 3 bases short and J 4 bases short, with 15 bases between. The CDR3 totals 16 residues. Germline V lookup: CDR1 LNHNV, CDR2 YYDKDF (reference sequence). The CDR3 coding sequence is TGTGCCACCAGCAGTCCTCTCTGGCTATCCACCGGGGAGCTGTTTTTT. Its translation is CATSSPLWLSTGELFF.

This chain connects TRBV19 to TRBJ2-2; D uncertain. From germline, CDR1 is LNHDA and CDR2 SQIVND (reference sequence). With 4 bases removed from V and 5 bases from J, the gap between germline ends came to 11 bases. CDR3 length: 14 amino acids. CDR3 amino acids: CASSRRSETGELFF. Written as DNA, the CDR3 is TGTGCCAGTAGTAGACGGTCAGAGACCGGGGAGCTGTTTTTT.

V usage is TRBV4-2 and J usage is TRBJ1-1; D gene ambiguous. This CDR3 is built from 15 residues. V was clipped by 4 bases and J by 5 bases, with 17 bases between them. The germline V gene encodes CDR1 LGHNA and CDR2 YNFKEQ. The CDR3 DNA reads as TGTGCCAGCAGCCGAGAGAAGGTGGGTCGGACTGAAGCTTTCTTT. It yields the protein CASSREKVGRTEAFF.

This clonotype has a handful of counts. The chain joins TRBV6-6 to TRBJ1-4, with D unclear. Trimming removed 5 bases at V and 8 bases at J, with 15 bases between. This CDR3 spans 14 amino acids. Germline V gene data show CDR1 as MNHNY and CDR2 as SVGAGI (reference sequence). The CDR3 loop reads CASSATVDWEKLFF. The DNA for the CDR3 is TGTGCCAGCAGTGCGACGGTGGATTGGGAAAAACTGTTTTTT.